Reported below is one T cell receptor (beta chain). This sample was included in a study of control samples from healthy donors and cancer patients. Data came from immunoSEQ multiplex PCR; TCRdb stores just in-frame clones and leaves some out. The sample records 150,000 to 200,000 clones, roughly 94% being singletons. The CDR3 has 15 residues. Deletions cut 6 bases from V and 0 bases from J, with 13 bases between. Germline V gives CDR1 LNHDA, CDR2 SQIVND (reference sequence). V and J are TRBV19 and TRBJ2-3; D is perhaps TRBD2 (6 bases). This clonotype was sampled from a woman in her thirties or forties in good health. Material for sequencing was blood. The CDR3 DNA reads TGTGCCAGTAGGTTCGCGGGACTCAGCACAGATACGCAGTATTTT. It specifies CASRFAGLSTDTQYF.